This T cell receptor beta chain emerged from a study of T-cell memory formation after mild COVID-19. TCRdb called the 5' RACE reads again in MiXCR, with one record for every CDR3 protein. The sample carries 190,000 or so distinct CDR3 sequences, under 30% recorded once. Looked up from germline, CDR1 is ENHRY and CDR2 is SYGVKD. The CDR3 has 15 residues. Trimming removed 2 bases from V and 4 bases from J, with 13 bases in between. This clonotype came up many times. What was sequenced was PBMCs or a T cell subset sorted from them (not recorded which). The chain employs TRBV10-3 and TRBJ2-3; D ambiguous. The TCR sequence derives from an adult woman who had mild COVID-19 (a few samples of this study predate the infection). Cell type and time point are not known. This CDR3 reads CAISEPDLPADTQYF. The DNA of the CDR3 is TGTGCCATCAGTGAGCCGGACCTCCCAGCAGATACGCAGTATTTT.